This T cell receptor (beta chain) stems from a study of T cell responses to AZD1222 COVID-19 vaccine. The assay was immunoSEQ multiplex PCR, and TCRdb's table has in-frame clones only and misses some. The sample carries around 130,000 clones, 80% to 90% recorded once. The sample consisted of peripheral blood, taken 28 days after the second AZD1222 dose. This TCR was sampled from an adult who received the AZD1222 COVID-19 vaccine.

CDR3 DNA sequence: TGTGCCAGCAGCTACCGGACAGGGGGCGAAAATGGCTACACCTTC. Translating it yields CASSYRTGGENGYTF. The V and J genes are TRBV7-2 and TRBJ1-2, with TRBD1 identical over 11 bases. V was clipped by 4 bases and J by 6 bases; unmatched bases: 7. Germline loops: CDR1 SGHTA, CDR2 FQGNSA. This CDR3 contains 15 residues.